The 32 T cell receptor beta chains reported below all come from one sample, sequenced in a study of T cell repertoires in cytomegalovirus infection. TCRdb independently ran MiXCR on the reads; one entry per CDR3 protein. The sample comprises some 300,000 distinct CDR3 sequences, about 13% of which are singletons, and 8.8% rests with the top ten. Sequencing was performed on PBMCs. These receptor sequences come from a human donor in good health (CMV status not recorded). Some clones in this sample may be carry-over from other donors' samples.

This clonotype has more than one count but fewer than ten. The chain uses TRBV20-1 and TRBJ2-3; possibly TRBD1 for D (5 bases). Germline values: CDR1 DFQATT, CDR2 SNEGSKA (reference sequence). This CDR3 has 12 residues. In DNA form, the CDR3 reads TGCTCCCGTCAGGGCCGCACAGATACGCAGTATTTT. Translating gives CSRQGRTDTQYF.

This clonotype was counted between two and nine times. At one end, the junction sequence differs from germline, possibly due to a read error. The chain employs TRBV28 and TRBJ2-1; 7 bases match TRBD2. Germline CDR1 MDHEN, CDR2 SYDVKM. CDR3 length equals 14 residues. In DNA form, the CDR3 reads TGTGCCACCCAGGCCGCTAGCGGATACAGTGAGCAGTTCTTC. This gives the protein CATQAASGYSEQFF.

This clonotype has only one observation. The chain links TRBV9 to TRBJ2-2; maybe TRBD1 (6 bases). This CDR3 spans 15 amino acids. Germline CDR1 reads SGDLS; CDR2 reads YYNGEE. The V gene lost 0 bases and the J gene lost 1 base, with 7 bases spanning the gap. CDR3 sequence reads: CASSVAQGNTGELFF. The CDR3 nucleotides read TGTGCCAGCAGCGTAGCACAGGGGAACACCGGGGAGCTGTTTTTT.

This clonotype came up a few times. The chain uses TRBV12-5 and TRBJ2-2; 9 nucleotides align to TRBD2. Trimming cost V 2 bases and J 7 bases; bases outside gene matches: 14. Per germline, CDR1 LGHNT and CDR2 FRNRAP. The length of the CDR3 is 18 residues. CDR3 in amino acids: CASGLPPRAGGAVGELFF. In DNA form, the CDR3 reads TGTGCTAGTGGTTTGCCCCCCCGGGCGGGGGGGGCGGTCGGGGAGCTGTTTTTT.

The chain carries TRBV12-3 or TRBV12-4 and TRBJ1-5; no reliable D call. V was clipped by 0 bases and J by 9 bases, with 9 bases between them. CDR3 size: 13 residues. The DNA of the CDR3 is TGTGCCAGCAGTTTAGCTGTGATTCCGCCCCAGCATTTT. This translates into CASSLAVIPPQHF.

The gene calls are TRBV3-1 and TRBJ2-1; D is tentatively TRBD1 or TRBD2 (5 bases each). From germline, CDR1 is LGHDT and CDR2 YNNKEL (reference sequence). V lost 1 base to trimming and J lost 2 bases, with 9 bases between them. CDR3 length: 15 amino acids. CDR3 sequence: CASSQVVGAYNEQFF. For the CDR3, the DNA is TGTGCCAGCAGCCAAGTTGTGGGGGCCTACAATGAGCAGTTCTTC.

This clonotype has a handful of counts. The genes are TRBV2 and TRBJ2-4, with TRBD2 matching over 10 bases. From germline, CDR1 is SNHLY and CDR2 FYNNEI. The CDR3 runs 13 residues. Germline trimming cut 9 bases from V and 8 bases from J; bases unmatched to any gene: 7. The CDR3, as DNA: TGTGCCAGGAAGGCTAGCGGGAGTTACATTCAGTACTTC. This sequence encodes CARKASGSYIQYF.

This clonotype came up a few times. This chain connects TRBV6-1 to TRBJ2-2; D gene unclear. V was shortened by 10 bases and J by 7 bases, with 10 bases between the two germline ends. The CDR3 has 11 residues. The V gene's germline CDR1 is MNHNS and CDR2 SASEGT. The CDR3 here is CATFIVGELFF. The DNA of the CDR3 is TGTGCCACCTTCATCGTCGGGGAGCTGTTTTTT.

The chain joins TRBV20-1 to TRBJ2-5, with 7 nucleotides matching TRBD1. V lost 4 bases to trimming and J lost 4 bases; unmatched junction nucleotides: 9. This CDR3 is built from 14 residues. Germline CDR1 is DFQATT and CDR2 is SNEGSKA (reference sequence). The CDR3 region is CSATHTGVGETQYF. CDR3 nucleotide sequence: TGCAGTGCTACCCATACAGGGGTCGGAGAGACCCAGTACTTC.

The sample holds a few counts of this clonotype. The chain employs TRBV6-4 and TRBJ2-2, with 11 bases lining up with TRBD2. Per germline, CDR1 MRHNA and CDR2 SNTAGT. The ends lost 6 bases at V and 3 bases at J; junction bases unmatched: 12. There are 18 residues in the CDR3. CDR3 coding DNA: TGTGCCAGCAGAAGAGTAGCGGGAGGGAGGCTGGACACCGGGGAGCTGTTTTTT. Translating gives CASRRVAGGRLDTGELFF.

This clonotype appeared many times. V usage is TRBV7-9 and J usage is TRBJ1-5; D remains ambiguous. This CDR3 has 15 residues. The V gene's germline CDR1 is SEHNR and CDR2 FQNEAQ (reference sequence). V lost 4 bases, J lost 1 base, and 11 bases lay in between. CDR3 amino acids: CASSWAAGSNQPQHF. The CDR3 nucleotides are TGTGCCAGCAGCTGGGCAGCGGGGAGCAATCAGCCCCAGCATTTT.

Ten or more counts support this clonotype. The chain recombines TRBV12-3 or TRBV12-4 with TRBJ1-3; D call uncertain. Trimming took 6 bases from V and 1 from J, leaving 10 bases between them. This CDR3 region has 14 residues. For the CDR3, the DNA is TGTGCCAGCAGGCTGGGGTTTTCTGGAAACACCATATATTTT. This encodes CASRLGFSGNTIYF.

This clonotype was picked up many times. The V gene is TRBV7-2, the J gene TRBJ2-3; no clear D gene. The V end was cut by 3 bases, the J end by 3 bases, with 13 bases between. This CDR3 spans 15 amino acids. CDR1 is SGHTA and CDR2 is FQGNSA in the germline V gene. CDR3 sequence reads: CASSFMGLDTDTQYF. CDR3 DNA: TGTGCCAGCAGCTTCATGGGGTTGGATACAGATACGCAGTATTTT.

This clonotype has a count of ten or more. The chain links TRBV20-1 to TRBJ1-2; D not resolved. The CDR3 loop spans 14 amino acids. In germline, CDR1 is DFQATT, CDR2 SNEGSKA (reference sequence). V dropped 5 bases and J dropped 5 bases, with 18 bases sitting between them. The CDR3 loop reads CSAGSTLPSYGYTF. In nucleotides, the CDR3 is TGCAGTGCTGGCTCGACCCTCCCCTCTTATGGCTACACCTTC.

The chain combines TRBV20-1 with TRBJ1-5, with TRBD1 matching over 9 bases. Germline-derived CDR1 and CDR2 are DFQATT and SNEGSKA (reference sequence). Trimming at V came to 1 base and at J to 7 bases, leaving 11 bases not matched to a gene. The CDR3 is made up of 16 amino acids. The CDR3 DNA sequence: TGCAGTGCTAGAGGATCCGGGGACAGGGCTCGGCAGCCCCAGCATTTT. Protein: CSARGSGDRARQPQHF.

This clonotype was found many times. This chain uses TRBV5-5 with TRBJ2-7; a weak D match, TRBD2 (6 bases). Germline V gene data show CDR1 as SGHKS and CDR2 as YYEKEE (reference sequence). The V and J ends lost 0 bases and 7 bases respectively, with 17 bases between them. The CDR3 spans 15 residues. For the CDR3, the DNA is TGTGCCAGCAGCTTGGGGGAGGAGCGGACCGGAGAGCAGTACTTC. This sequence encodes CASSLGEERTGEQYF.

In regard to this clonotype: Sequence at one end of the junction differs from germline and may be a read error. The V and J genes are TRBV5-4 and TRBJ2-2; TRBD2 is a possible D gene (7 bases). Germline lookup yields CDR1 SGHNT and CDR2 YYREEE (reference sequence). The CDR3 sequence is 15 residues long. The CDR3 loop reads CASSLQGGNAGELFF. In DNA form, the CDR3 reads TGTGCCAGCAGCCTACAGGGAGGGAACGCCGGGGAGCTGTTTTTT.

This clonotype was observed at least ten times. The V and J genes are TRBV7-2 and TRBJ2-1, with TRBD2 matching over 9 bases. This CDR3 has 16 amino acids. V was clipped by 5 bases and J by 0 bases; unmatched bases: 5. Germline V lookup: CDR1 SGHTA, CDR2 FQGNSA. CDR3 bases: TGTGCCAGCAGCCCCCTTAGCGGGAGCTCCTACAATGAGCAGTTCTTC. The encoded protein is CASSPLSGSSYNEQFF.

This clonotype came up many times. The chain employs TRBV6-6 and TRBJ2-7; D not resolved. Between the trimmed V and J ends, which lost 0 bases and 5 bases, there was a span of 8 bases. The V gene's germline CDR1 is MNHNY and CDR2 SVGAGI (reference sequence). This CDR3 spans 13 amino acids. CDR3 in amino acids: CASSYSVGNEQYF. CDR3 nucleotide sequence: TGTGCCAGCAGTTACTCGGTTGGGAACGAGCAGTACTTC.

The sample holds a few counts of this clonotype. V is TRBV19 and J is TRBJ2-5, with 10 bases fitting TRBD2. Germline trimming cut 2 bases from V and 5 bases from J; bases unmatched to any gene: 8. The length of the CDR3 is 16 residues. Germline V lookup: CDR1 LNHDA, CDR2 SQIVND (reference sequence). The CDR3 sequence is CASSITSGRAGETQYF. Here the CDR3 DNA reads TGTGCCAGTAGTATAACCAGCGGGAGGGCCGGGGAGACCCAGTACTTC.

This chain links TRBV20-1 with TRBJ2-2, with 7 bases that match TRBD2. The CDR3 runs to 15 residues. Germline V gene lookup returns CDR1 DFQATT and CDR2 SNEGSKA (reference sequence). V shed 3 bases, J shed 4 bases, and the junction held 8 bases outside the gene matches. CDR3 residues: CSARPSGKVTGELFF. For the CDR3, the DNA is TGCAGTGCTAGGCCCAGCGGGAAGGTCACCGGGGAGCTGTTTTTT.

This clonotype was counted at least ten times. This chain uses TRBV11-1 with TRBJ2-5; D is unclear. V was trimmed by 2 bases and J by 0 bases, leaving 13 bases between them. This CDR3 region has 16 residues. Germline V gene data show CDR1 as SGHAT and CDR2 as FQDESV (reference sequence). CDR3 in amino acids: CASSLRVRADQETQYF. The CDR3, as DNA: TGTGCCAGCAGCTTAAGAGTTCGGGCAGACCAAGAGACCCAGTACTTC. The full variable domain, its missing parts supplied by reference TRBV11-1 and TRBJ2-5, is EAEVAQSPRYKITEKSQAVAFWCDPISGHATLYWYRQILGQGPELLVQFQDESVVDDSQLPKDRFSAERLKGVDSTLKIQPAELGDSAMYLCASSLRVRADQETQYFGPGTRLLVL.

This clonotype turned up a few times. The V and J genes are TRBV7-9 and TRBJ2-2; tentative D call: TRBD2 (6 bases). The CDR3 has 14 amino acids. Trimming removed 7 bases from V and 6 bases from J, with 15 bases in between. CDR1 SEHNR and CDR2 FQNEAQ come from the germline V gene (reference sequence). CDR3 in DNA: TGTGCCAGCAACGGGGGTCCAATGTCCGGGGAGCTGTTTTTT. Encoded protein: CASNGGPMSGELFF.

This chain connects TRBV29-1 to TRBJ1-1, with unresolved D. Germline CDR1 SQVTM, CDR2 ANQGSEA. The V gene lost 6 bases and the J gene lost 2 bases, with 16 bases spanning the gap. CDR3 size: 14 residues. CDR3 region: CSVAWTAPNTEAFF. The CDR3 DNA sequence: TGCAGCGTAGCTTGGACGGCCCCAAACACTGAAGCTTTCTTT.

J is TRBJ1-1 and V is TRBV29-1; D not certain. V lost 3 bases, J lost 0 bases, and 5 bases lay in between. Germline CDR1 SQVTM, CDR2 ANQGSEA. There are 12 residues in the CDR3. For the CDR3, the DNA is TGCAGCGTTGATTACGTGAACACTGAAGCTTTCTTT. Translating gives CSVDYVNTEAFF.

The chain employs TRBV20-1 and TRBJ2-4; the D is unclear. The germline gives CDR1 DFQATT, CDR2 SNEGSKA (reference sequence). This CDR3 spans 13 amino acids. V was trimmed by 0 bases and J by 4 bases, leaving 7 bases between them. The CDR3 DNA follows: TGCAGTGCTAGAGATCCAAATAAAAACATTCAGTACTTC. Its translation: CSARDPNKNIQYF.

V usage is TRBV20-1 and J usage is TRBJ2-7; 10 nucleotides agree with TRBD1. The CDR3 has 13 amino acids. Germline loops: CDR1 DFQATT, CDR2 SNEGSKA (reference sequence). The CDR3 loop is CSRDRGSGYEQYF. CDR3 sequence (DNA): TGCAGCCGGGACAGGGGTAGTGGCTACGAGCAGTACTTC.

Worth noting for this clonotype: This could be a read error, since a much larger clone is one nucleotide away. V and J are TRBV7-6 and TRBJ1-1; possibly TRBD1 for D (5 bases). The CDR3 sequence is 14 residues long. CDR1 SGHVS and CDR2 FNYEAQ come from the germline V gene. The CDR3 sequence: CASSQVPGITVAFF. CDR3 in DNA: TGTGCCAGCAGCCAGGTCCCAGGGATCACTGTAGCTTTCTTT.

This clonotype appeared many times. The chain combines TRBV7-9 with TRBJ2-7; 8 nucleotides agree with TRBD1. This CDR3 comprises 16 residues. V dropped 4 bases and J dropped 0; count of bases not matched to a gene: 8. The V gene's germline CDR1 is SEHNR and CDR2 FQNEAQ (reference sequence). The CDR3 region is CASSSPTGVFSYEQYF. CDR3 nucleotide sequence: TGTGCCAGCAGCTCACCGACAGGGGTTTTCTCCTACGAGCAGTACTTC.

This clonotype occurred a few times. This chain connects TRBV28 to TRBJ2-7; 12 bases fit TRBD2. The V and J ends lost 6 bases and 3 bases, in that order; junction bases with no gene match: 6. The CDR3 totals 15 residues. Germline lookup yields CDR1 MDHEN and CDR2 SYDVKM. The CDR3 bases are TGTGCCAGCAGCCCAGGGACTAGCGGGCACTACGAGCAGTACTTC. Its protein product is CASSPGTSGHYEQYF.

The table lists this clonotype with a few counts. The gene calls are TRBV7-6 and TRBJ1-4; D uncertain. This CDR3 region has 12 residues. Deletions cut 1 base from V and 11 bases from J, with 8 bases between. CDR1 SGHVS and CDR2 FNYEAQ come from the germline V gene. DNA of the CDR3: TGTGCCAGCAGCTTAGATGAGAGCAAACTGTTTTTT. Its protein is CASSLDESKLFF.

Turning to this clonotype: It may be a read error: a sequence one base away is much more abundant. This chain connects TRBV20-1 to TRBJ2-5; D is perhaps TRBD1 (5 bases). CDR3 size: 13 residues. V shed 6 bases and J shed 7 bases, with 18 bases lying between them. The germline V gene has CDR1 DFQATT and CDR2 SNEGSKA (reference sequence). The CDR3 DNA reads TGCAGTGCCCAACAGGTGGTTAAGGGGACCCAGTACTTC. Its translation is CSAQQVVKGTQYF.